Sequencing of this T cell receptor (beta chain) was carried out in a study of response to subunit inactivated influenza vaccine (dated 2018 in TCRdb). Regarding the complete study: To follow how T cells responded to a trivalent subunit inactivated influenza vaccine, the researchers relied on deep quantitative profiling of the T cell receptor repertoire. Beyond this particular receptor, the publication reports: The authors suggested that each seasonal influenza vaccination may recruit only a limited number of new T cells.

Libraries were made using RT-PCR. Sequencing instrument: Illumina HiSeq 2500. In TCRdb, the public reads were trimmed at Q25 with fastp and aligned with MiXCR, with productive beta chains retained. Identical CDR3 proteins give one entry, which carries the most common genes and DNA. The sample data list over 650,000 distinct CDR3 sequences, and about 18% of these were observed just once. The ten top clones hold about 11% of the sample. As for this clonotype: Its recognized antigen is unknown. One base away there is no much larger clone; base qualities are not given.

The V end gives up 0 bases and the J end 5 bases, leaving 0 bases in the junction not matched to a gene. The CDR3, cysteine through phenylalanine, is 14 amino acids long. Just the 42-base CDR3 DNA is kept, in frame starting at base 1. The CDR1 and CDR2 encoded by the germline V gene are MNHEY and SVGAGI. Specimen: PBMCs from blood, collected approximately 5 days after vaccination. The chain couples TRBV6-5 to TRBJ2-7; the central 11 bases match TRBD2. The origin of this receptor is a man aged 50 to 60 who received an inactivated influenza vaccine. Donor details come from another sample of the same person, matched by shared clones. The CDR3 region reads CASSYSTSGNEQYF. Read as DNA, the sequence is TGTGCCAGCAGTTACTCGACTAGCGGGAACGAGCAGTACTTC.